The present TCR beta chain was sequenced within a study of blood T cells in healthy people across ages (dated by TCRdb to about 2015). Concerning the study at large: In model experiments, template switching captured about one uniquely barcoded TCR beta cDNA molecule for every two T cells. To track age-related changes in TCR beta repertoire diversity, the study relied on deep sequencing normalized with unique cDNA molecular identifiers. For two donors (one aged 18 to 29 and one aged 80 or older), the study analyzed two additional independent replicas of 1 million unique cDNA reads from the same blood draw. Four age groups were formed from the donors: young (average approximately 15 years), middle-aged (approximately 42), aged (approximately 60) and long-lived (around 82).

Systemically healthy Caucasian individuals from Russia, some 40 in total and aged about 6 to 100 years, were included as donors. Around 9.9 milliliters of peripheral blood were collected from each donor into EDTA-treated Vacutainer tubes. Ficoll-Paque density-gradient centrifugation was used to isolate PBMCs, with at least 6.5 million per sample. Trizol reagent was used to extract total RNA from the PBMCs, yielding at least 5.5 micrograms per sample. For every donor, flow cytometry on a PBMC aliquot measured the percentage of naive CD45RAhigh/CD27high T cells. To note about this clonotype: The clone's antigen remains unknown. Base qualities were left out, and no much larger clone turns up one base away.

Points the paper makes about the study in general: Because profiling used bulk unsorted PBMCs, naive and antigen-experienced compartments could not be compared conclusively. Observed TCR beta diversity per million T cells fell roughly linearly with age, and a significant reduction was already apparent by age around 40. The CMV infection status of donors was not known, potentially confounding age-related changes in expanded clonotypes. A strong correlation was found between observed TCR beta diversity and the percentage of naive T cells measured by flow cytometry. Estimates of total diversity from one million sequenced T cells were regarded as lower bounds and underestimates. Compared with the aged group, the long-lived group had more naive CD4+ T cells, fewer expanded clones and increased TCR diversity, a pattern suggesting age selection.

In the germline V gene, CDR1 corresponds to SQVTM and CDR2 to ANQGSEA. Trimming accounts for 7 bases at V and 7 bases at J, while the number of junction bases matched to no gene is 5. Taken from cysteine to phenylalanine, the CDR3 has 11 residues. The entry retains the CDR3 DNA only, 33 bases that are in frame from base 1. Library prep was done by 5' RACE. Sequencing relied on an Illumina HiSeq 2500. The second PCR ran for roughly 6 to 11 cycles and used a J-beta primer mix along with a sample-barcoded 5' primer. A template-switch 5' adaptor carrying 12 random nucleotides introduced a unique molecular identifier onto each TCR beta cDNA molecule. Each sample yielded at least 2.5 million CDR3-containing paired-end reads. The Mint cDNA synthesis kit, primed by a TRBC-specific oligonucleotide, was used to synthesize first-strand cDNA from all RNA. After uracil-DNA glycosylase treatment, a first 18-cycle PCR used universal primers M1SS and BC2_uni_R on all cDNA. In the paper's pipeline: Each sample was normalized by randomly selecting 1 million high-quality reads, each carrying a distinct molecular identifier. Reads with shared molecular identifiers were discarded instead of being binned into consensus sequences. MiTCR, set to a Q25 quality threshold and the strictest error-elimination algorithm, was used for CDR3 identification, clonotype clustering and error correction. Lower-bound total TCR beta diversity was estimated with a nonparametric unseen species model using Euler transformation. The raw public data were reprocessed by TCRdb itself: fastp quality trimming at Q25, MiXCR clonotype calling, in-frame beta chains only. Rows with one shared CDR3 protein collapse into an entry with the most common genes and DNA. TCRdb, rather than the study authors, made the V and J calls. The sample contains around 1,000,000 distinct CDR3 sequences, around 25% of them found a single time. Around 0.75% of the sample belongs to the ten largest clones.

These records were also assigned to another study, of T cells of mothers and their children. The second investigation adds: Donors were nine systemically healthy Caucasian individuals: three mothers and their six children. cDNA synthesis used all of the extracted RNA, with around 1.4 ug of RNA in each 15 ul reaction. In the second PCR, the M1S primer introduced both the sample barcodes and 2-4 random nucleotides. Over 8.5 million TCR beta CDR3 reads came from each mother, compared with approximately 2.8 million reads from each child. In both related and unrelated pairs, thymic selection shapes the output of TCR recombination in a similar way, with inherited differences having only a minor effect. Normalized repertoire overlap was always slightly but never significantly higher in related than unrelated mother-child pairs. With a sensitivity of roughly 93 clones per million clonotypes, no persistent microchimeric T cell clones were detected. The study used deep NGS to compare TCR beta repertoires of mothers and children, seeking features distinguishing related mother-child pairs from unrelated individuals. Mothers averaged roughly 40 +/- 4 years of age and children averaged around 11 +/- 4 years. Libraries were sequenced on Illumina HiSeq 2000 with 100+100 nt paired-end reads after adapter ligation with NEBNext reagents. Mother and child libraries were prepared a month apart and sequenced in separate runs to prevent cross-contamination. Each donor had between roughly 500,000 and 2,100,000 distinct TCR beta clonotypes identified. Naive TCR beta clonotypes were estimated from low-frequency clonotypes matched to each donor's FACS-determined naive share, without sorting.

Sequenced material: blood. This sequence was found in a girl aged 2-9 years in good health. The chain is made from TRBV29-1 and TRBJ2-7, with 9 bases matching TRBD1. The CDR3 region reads CSATGGWEQYF. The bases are TGCAGCGCAACAGGGGGCTGGGAGCAGTACTTC.